Listed below are T cell receptor beta chains from one sample, sequenced in a study of OX40 agonist ivuxolimab in advanced cancers. Sequencing was performed with immunoSEQ multiplex PCR; in TCRdb, only in-frame clones are kept and a portion is missing. The sample gives about 110,000 clones, 90% of which show up once; about 0.5% is in the top ten. The sequencing used CD4+ or CD8+ T cells sorted from blood, collected in a trial of the OX40 agonist ivuxolimab. These receptors all stem from an adult with an advanced solid tumor such as melanoma, head and neck, liver or kidney cancer. Both conserved end residues are part of each CDR3. A D gene is named only where the DNA matches it firmly. Clone size, where shown, is once, few, many, or a class for clones that have expanded.

v_gene: TRBV27
abundance: .
j_gene: TRBJ2-3
d_gene: .
CDR3nt: TGTGCCAGCTTCGAGCGGGGCACAGATACGCAGTATTTT
CDR3aa: CASFERGTDTQYF

v_gene: TRBV6-5
abundance: .
j_gene: TRBJ1-5
d_gene: .
CDR3nt: TGTGCCAGCAGTTACTCGAGGGACGGGCGGACCCAGCATTTT
CDR3aa: CASSYSRDGRTQHF

v_gene: TRBV7-2
abundance: .
j_gene: TRBJ2-5
d_gene: .
CDR3nt: TGTGCCAGCAGCTTAAATCAACAGGGAAGGGGAGAGACCCAGTACTTC
CDR3aa: CASSLNQQGRGETQYF

v_gene: TRBV29-1
abundance: .
j_gene: TRBJ1-1
d_gene: TRBD1
CDR3nt: TGCAGCGGTGGCACAGGGGGTGGATCTGAAGCTTTCTTT
CDR3aa: CSGGTGGGSEAFF

v_gene: TRBV7-3
abundance: .
j_gene: TRBJ2-3
d_gene: TRBD1
CDR3nt: TGTGCCAGCAGCCACCGGGACAGCACCCTCGGGACGCAGTATTTT
CDR3aa: CASSHRDSTLGTQYF

v_gene: TRBV6-6
abundance: .
j_gene: TRBJ1-2
d_gene: .
CDR3nt: TGTGCCAGCAGTTACGAGGGCTACACCTTC
CDR3aa: CASSYEGYTF

v_gene: TRBV4-2
abundance: .
j_gene: TRBJ1-3
d_gene: TRBD1
CDR3nt: TGTGCCAGCAGCCCAAAGGACAGGGGGAACACCATATATTTT
CDR3aa: CASSPKDRGNTIYF

v_gene: TRBV29-1
abundance: once
j_gene: TRBJ1-4
d_gene: .
CDR3nt: TGCAGCGTTGAAGATAGGAAACGGGGTGAAAAACTGTTTTTT
CDR3aa: CSVEDRKRGEKLFF

v_gene: TRBV10-1
abundance: .
j_gene: TRBJ2-3
d_gene: TRBD2
CDR3nt: TGCGCCAGCAGTTTGGGACTAGCGGGGGGACCCACAGATACGCAGTATTTT
CDR3aa: CASSLGLAGGPTDTQYF

v_gene: TRBV7-2
abundance: .
j_gene: TRBJ2-3
d_gene: .
CDR3nt: TGTGCCAGCAGCCGGACAGCTACAGATACGCAGTATTTT
CDR3aa: CASSRTATDTQYF

v_gene: TRBV5-6
abundance: .
j_gene: TRBJ2-4
d_gene: TRBD2
CDR3nt: TGTGCCAGCAGCTTGGTAGTGAGAGGGAGGGTGAGTCACATTCAGTACTTC
CDR3aa: CASSLVVRGRVSHIQYF

v_gene: TRBV7-8
abundance: .
j_gene: TRBJ1-6
d_gene: .
CDR3nt: TGTGCCAGCAGCTTCCCGGCGAGCTCCTATAATTCACCCCTCCACTTT
CDR3aa: CASSFPASSYNSPLHF

v_gene: TRBV30
abundance: .
j_gene: TRBJ2-1
d_gene: .
CDR3nt: TGTGCCTGGTCTCAGGGGACCTTATACAATGAGCAGTTCTTC
CDR3aa: CAWSQGTLYNEQFF

v_gene: TRBV7-9
abundance: few
j_gene: TRBJ2-7
d_gene: .
CDR3nt: TGTGCCAGCGGGCACGAGCAGTACTTC
CDR3aa: CASGHEQYF

v_gene: TRBV6-5
abundance: .
j_gene: TRBJ1-5
d_gene: .
CDR3nt: TGTGCCAGCAGGAGGGATTTCGAGAGAAATCAGCCCCAGCATTTT
CDR3aa: CASRRDFERNQPQHF

v_gene: TRBV19
abundance: .
j_gene: TRBJ2-7
d_gene: .
CDR3nt: TGTGCCAGTAGTATCGGACGCGCCCGGGCCGAGCAGTACTTC
CDR3aa: CASSIGRARAEQYF

v_gene: TRBV30
abundance: .
j_gene: TRBJ1-2
d_gene: .
CDR3nt: TGTGCCGGAAAGGGAGGAGGCTATGGCTACACCTTC
CDR3aa: CAGKGGGYGYTF

v_gene: TRBV7-2
abundance: .
j_gene: TRBJ2-3
d_gene: TRBD1
CDR3nt: TGTGCCAGCAGTCCCAGGGACAGGGGAGATACGCAGTATTTT
CDR3aa: CASSPRDRGDTQYF

v_gene: TRBV7-2
abundance: .
j_gene: TRBJ2-4
d_gene: .
CDR3nt: TGTGCCAGCAGCTTTACTTTCTCTGGGTTAGCCAAAAACATTCAGTACTTC
CDR3aa: CASSFTFSGLAKNIQYF

v_gene: TRBV19
abundance: .
j_gene: TRBJ2-5
d_gene: .
CDR3nt: TGTGCCAGTAGTCGGGCAGAGACCCAGTACTTC
CDR3aa: CASSRAETQYF

v_gene: TRBV30
abundance: .
j_gene: TRBJ1-1
d_gene: .
CDR3nt: TGTGCCTGGAGTGGCATGAACACTGAAGCTTTCTTT
CDR3aa: CAWSGMNTEAFF

v_gene: TRBV19
abundance: .
j_gene: TRBJ1-1
d_gene: TRBD1
CDR3nt: TGTGCCAGTAGTACGCAGGGGGGCACTGAAGCTTTCTTT
CDR3aa: CASSTQGGTEAFF

v_gene: TRBV7-9
abundance: .
j_gene: TRBJ2-5
d_gene: .
CDR3nt: TGTGCCAGCAGCTTAGCGTACGGATCCAGAAGAGGGGAGACCCAGTACTTC
CDR3aa: CASSLAYGSRRGETQYF

v_gene: TRBV6-6
abundance: .
j_gene: TRBJ1-3
d_gene: .
CDR3nt: TGTGCCAGCAGTTGGGGCACCAACTCTGGAAACACCATATATTTT
CDR3aa: CASSWGTNSGNTIYF

v_gene: TRBV6-7
abundance: few
j_gene: TRBJ1-1
d_gene: TRBD1
CDR3nt: TGTGCCAGACAGGGGTGTGGCACTGAAGCTTTCTTT
CDR3aa: CARQGCGTEAFF

v_gene: TRBV7-2
abundance: .
j_gene: TRBJ1-1
d_gene: .
CDR3nt: TGTGCCAGCAGCTTAGAGGGGGTAAGGGGCACTGAAGCTTTCTTT
CDR3aa: CASSLEGVRGTEAFF

v_gene: TRBV28
abundance: .
j_gene: TRBJ1-2
d_gene: .
CDR3nt: TGTGCCACCTCTATGGCGCCCAGGGGTTATGGCTACACCTTC
CDR3aa: CATSMAPRGYGYTF

v_gene: TRBV27
abundance: few
j_gene: TRBJ2-5
d_gene: TRBD2
CDR3nt: TGTGCCAGCAGTTACAGGGTTGCGGGGGGGACAGAGACCCAGTACTTC
CDR3aa: CASSYRVAGGTETQYF

v_gene: TRBV25-1
abundance: .
j_gene: TRBJ1-1
d_gene: .
CDR3nt: TGTGCCAGCATTAGCGGAATGAACACTGAAGCTTTCTTT
CDR3aa: CASISGMNTEAFF

v_gene: TRBV29-1
abundance: .
j_gene: TRBJ2-3
d_gene: .
CDR3nt: TGCAGCGTTGAAGTCTCAGGGCACGAGACAGATACGCAGTATTTT
CDR3aa: CSVEVSGHETDTQYF

v_gene: TRBV28
abundance: few
j_gene: TRBJ1-6
d_gene: .
CDR3nt: TGTGCCAGCAGCTTAGTTAATTCACCCCTCCACTTT
CDR3aa: CASSLVNSPLHF

v_gene: TRBV27
abundance: .
j_gene: TRBJ1-1
d_gene: .
CDR3nt: TGTGCCAGCCGGAGAACGGGGAACACTGAAGCTTTCTTT
CDR3aa: CASRRTGNTEAFF

v_gene: TRBV7-2
abundance: once
j_gene: TRBJ1-6
d_gene: TRBD1
CDR3nt: TGTGCCAGCAGCTTAGCAGGGACAGGGAATTATTCACCCCTCCACTTT
CDR3aa: CASSLAGTGNYSPLHF

v_gene: TRBV27
abundance: .
j_gene: TRBJ2-7
d_gene: TRBD1
CDR3nt: TGTGCCAGCAGTAGGGACAGAACCTCCTACGAGCAGTACTTC
CDR3aa: CASSRDRTSYEQYF

v_gene: TRBV7-3
abundance: .
j_gene: TRBJ2-4
d_gene: .
CDR3nt: TGTGCCAGCAGCTTAAATGGGGGGCAAAGAAACATTCAGTACTTC
CDR3aa: CASSLNGGQRNIQYF

v_gene: TRBV2
abundance: once
j_gene: TRBJ2-2
d_gene: TRBD2
CDR3nt: TGTGCCAGCATCCGAAACCTAGCGGGGGGGCCCGGGGAGCTGTTTTTT
CDR3aa: CASIRNLAGGPGELFF

v_gene: TRBV30
abundance: .
j_gene: TRBJ2-7
d_gene: .
CDR3nt: TGTGCCTGGGCAGGGACTATGAGGGGGGGAGAGCAGTACTTC
CDR3aa: CAWAGTMRGGEQYF

v_gene: TRBV4-1
abundance: once
j_gene: TRBJ1-2
d_gene: .
CDR3nt: TGCGCCAGCAGCCAAGCCCGACAGTATGGCTACACCTTC
CDR3aa: CASSQARQYGYTF

v_gene: TRBV28
abundance: .
j_gene: TRBJ1-1
d_gene: .
CDR3nt: TGTGCCAGCAGTTTACCTTTCACTGAAGCTTTCTTT
CDR3aa: CASSLPFTEAFF

v_gene: TRBV5-4
abundance: .
j_gene: TRBJ2-7
d_gene: .
CDR3nt: TGTGCCAGCAGCCGGGATCTCGGGGGGCTGGGGGAGCAGTACTTC
CDR3aa: CASSRDLGGLGEQYF

v_gene: TRBV5-1
abundance: .
j_gene: TRBJ2-5
d_gene: TRBD2
CDR3nt: TGCGCCTCCGATAGGGGGACTAGCGGGGGCCAAGAGACCCAGTACTTC
CDR3aa: CASDRGTSGGQETQYF

v_gene: TRBV9
abundance: .
j_gene: TRBJ2-2
d_gene: TRBD1
CDR3nt: TGTGCCAGCAGCGCTCCGGGACAGATAAACACCGGGGAGCTGTTTTTT
CDR3aa: CASSAPGQINTGELFF

v_gene: TRBV2
abundance: .
j_gene: TRBJ2-7
d_gene: .
CDR3nt: TGTGCCAGCACCCACTCCTACGAGCAGTACTTC
CDR3aa: CASTHSYEQYF

v_gene: TRBV19
abundance: .
j_gene: TRBJ1-2
d_gene: .
CDR3nt: TGTGCCAGTAGGGCTCAGGGTCTTATTCATGGCTACACCTTC
CDR3aa: CASRAQGLIHGYTF

v_gene: TRBV12-5
abundance: .
j_gene: TRBJ2-1
d_gene: TRBD2
CDR3nt: TGTGCTAGTGGTTTGGAAATAAGCGGGGGGGTTTACAATGAGCAGTTCTTC
CDR3aa: CASGLEISGGVYNEQFF

v_gene: TRBV7-9
abundance: .
j_gene: TRBJ1-1
d_gene: .
CDR3nt: TGTGCCAGCAGCTTAGTTACTGAAGCTTTCTTT
CDR3aa: CASSLVTEAFF

v_gene: TRBV4-2
abundance: .
j_gene: TRBJ1-3
d_gene: .
CDR3nt: TGTGCCAGCAGCCAAGTCAGCGGGAGAGGGGCTTGGGACACCATATATTTT
CDR3aa: CASSQVSGRGAWDTIYF

v_gene: TRBV19
abundance: .
j_gene: TRBJ1-5
d_gene: .
CDR3nt: TGTGCCAGTAGTATAAGGGTGGACGATCAGCCCCAGCATTTT
CDR3aa: CASSIRVDDQPQHF

v_gene: TRBV10-3
abundance: few
j_gene: TRBJ1-2
d_gene: .
CDR3nt: TGTGCCATCAGTGAGTCGACAGCTGGCTACACCTTC
CDR3aa: CAISESTAGYTF

v_gene: TRBV6-6
abundance: .
j_gene: TRBJ2-2
d_gene: .
CDR3nt: TGTGCCAGCAGTTACTCGAAGGGGTCTACGACCGGGGAGCTGTTTTTT
CDR3aa: CASSYSKGSTTGELFF

v_gene: TRBV11-2
abundance: once
j_gene: TRBJ2-1
d_gene: .
CDR3nt: TGTGCCAGCAGCTCCCAGGCGGGGTCCTACAATGAGCAGTTCTTC
CDR3aa: CASSSQAGSYNEQFF

v_gene: TRBV6-5
abundance: .
j_gene: TRBJ1-1
d_gene: .
CDR3nt: TGTGCCAGCAGTTACGCAGGCTGGAACACTGAAGCTTTCTTT
CDR3aa: CASSYAGWNTEAFF